Included here is one T cell receptor (beta chain) sequence, with context. What it recognizes is unknown. The table came from immunoSEQ multiplex PCR; TCRdb's copy has only in-frame clones and leaves some out. The table lists roughly 180,000 clones, 84% of them singletons, with over 4.5% in the top ten. CDR1 SGHRS and CDR2 YFSETQ come from the germline V gene. Trimming cost V 7 bases and J 1 base, with 11 bases left between them. CDR3 length: 13 amino acids. This sample is drawn from a study of cytotoxic CD8 clonotypes in ibrutinib-treated CLL. On the study more broadly: There were about 12 relapsed/refractory patients and about 14 treatment-naive patients, and fewer than 18 were IGHV unmutated.

Study-level findings and limits: Sustained-remission patients were sampled at one set of times and progressing patients at different ones. Whereas clonality rose at ibrutinib response, it declined toward baseline at progression. Clonality at baseline surpassed age-matched healthy donors and tracked circulating CD8+ T-cell counts.

The chain uses TRBV5-1 and TRBJ1-1, with D possibly matching TRBD1 (5 bases). The sample consisted of PBMCs, taken after 24 months of ibrutinib treatment. The clonotype comes from a human donor with chronic lymphocytic leukemia. The CDR3 coding sequence is TGCGCCAGCTACCGGCAGGGGAACACTGAAGCTTTCTTT. Its translation is CASYRQGNTEAFF.